This T cell receptor (beta chain) derives from a study of shared clonotypes between healthy human individuals. Method: immunoSEQ multiplex PCR; TCRdb's copy keeps in-frame clones and lacks some. The table includes 2 million to 2.5 million clones, nearly 97% detected once. Germline CDR1 is SNHLY and CDR2 is FYNNEI. The length of the CDR3 is 14 residues. V lost 9 bases and J lost 4; bases outside the gene matches: 8. The TCR sequence derives from a man between 18 and 29 years old in good health. The chain combines TRBV2 with TRBJ1-4; 7 bases line up with TRBD1. The sequenced sample was naive CD4+ T cells sorted from blood. Specified subset: CD45RA+ positively selected. The CDR3 DNA is TGTGCCAGTTACCGGGACAGACTTAATGAAAAACTGTTTTTT. Protein sequence: CASYRDRLNEKLFF.